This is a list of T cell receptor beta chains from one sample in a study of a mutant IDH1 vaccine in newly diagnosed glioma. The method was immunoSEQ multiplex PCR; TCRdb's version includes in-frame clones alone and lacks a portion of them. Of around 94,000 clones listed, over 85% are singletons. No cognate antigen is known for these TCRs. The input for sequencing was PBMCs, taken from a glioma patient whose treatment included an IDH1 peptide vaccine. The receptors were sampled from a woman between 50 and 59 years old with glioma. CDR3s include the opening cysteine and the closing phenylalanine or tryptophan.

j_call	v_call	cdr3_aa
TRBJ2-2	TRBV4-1	CASSLGVAGVVYTGELFF
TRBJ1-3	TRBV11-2	CAIRRGGNTIYF
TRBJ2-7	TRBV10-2	CATRTGESSYEQYF
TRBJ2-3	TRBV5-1	CASTLNGQGATDTQYF
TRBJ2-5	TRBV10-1	CASSRRIQETQYF
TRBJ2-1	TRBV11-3	CASSSRDRGPDEQFF
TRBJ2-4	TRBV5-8	CASSGTGGAGNIQYF
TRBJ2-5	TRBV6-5	CASSSIRAQETQYF
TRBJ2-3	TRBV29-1	CSVSRALADTQYF
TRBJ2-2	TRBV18	CASSPKGGELFF
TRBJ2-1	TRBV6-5	CASRGDTYNEQFF
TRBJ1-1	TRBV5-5	CASSFGANTEAFF
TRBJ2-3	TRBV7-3	CASSLMLAGGQADTQYF
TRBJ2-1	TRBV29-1	CSVLAGLAGGNEQFF
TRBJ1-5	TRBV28	CASSLTSTGRSPQHF
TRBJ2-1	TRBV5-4	CASSLTGKSYNEQFF
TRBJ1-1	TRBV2	CASSFSSPWGAGNTEAFF
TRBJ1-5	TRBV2	CASSKEQGNHQPQHF